This T cell receptor beta chain was identified in a study of HIV-infected patients and healthy controls. Across the study: By the second bleed, viral load was undetectable in most of the 16 patients. Study-level points and caveats: HIV-infected repertoires had significantly higher mean Gini indices than controls, possibly reflecting oligoclonality.

About 480 ng RNA was reverse transcribed with alpha and beta constant-region primers. Alpha and beta chain libraries were made separately by chain-specific third strand synthesis with multiplexing indices. The library had 12-nucleotide molecular identifiers formed by two random hexamers joined together. After a brief PCR adding P5, P7 and a second index, approximately 21 amplification cycles followed. TCRdb ran MiXCR on the 5' RACE reads and lists one entry per CDR3 protein. The table lists roughly 7,800 distinct CDR3 sequences, around 8.7% of them singletons, with under 25% in the top ten. Antiretroviral therapy had run roughly three months, about 14 weeks, before follow-up blood collection. The repertoire came from unfractionated whole blood and reflected all unsorted peripheral T cells. This clonotype was observed many times. What it binds is unknown. The CDR3 spans 17 residues. Trimming left V 0 bases short and J 5 bases short, with 18 bases between. The germline CDR1 and CDR2 sequences are SGHNT and YYREEE (reference sequence).

This receptor was taken from an adult with HIV infection. The source material was blood, sampled during antiretroviral therapy. The chain is built from TRBV5-4 and TRBJ2-1, with D unclear. CDR3 nucleotide sequence: TGTGCCAGCAGCTTGGCAGCGAAGGAGCAGACGAACAATGAGCAGTTCTTC. Translating gives CASSLAAKEQTNNEQFF.